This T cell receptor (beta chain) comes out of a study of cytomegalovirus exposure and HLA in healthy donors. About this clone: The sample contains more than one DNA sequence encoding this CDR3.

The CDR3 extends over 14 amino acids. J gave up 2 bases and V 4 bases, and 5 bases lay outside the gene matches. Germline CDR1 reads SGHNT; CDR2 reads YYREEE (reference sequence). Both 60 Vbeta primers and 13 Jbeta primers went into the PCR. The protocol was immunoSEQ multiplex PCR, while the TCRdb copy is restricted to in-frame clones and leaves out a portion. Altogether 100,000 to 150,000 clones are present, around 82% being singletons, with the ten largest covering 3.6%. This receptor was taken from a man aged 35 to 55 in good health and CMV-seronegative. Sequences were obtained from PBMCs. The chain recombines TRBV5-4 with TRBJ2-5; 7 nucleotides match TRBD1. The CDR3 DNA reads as TGTGCCAGCAGCCCCGGGACAGCTCAAGAGACCCAGTACTTC. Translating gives CASSPGTAQETQYF.